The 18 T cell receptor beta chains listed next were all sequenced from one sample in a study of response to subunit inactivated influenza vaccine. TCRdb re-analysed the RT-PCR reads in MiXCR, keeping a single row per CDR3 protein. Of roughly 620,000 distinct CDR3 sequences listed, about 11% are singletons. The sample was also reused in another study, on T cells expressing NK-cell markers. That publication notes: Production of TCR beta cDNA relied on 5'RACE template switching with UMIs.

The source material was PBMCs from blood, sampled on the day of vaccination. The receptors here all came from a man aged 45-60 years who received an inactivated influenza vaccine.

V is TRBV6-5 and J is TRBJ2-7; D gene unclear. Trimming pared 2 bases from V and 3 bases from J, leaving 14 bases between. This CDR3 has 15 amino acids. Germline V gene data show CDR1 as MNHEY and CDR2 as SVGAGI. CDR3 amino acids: CASSYRPQKGYEQYF. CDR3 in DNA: TGTGCCAGCAGTTACAGGCCCCAGAAAGGCTACGAGCAGTACTTC.

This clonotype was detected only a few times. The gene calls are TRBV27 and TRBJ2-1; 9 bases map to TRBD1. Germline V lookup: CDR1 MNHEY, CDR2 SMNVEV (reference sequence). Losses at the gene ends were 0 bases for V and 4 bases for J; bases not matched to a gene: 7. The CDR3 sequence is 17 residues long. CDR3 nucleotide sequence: TGTGCCAGCAGTTTATCGATCGTGGGACAGGGTTACAATGAGCAGTTCTTC. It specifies CASSLSIVGQGYNEQFF.

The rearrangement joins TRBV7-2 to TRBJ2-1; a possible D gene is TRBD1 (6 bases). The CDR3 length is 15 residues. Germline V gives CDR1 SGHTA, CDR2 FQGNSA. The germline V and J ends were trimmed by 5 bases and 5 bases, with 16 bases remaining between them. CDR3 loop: CASSRDTFRDNEQFF. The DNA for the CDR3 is TGTGCCAGCAGCCGGGACACCTTTAGGGACAATGAGCAGTTCTTC.

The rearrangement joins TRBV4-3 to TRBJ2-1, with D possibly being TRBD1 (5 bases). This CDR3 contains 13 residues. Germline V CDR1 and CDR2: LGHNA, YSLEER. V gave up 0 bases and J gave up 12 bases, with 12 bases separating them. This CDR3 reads CASSQDWDTGQFF. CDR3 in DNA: TGCGCCAGCAGCCAAGATTGGGATACAGGGCAGTTCTTC.

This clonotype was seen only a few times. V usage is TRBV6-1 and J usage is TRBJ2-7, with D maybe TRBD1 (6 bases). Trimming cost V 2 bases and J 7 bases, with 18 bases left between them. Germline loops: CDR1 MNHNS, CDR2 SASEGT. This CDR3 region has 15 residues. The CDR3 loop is CASSEPGGSLGEQYF. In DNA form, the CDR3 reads TGTGCCAGCAGTGAACCTGGGGGCTCCCTTGGGGAGCAGTACTTC.

CDR3 protein: CASSLGAGERPSTDTQYF. For the CDR3, the DNA is TGTGCCAGCAGCTTAGGAGCGGGAGAACGGCCCAGCACAGATACGCAGTATTTT. This chain joins TRBV11-2 and TRBJ2-3; 8 positions match TRBD2. In germline, CDR1 is SGHAT, CDR2 FQNNGV. This CDR3 is built from 18 residues. Trimming cost V 1 base and J 0 bases; bases outside gene matches: 9.

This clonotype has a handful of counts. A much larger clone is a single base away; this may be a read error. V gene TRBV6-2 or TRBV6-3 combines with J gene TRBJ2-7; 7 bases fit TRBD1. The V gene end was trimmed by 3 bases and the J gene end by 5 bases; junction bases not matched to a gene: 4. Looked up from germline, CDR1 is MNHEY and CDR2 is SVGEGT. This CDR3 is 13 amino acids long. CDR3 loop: CASSYSTGHEQYF. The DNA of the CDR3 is TGTGCCAGCAGTTATTCGACAGGGCACGAGCAGTACTTC.

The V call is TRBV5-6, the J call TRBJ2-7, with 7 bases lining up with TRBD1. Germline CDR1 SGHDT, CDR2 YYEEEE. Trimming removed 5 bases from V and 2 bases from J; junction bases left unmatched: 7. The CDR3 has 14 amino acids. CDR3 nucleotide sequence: TGTGCCAGCAGTCGGGACAGTATCACCTACGAGCAGTACTTC. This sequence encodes CASSRDSITYEQYF.

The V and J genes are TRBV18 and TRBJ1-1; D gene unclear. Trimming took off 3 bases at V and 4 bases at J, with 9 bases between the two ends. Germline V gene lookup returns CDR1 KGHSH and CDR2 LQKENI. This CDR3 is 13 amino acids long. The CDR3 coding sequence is TGTGCCAGCTCACCCGGTTTTAGCACTGAAGCTTTCTTT. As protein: CASSPGFSTEAFF. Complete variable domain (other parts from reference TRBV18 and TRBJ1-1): NAGVMQNPRHLVRRRGQEARLRCSPMKGHSHVYWYRQLPEEGLKFMVYLQKENIIDESGMPKERFSAEFPKEGPSILRIQQVVRGDSAAYFCASSPGFSTEAFFGQGTRLTVV.

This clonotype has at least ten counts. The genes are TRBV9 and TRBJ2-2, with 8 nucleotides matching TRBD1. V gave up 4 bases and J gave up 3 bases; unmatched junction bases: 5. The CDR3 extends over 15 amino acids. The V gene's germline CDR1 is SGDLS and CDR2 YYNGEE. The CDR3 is CASSPRTGHTGELFF. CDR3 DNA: TGTGCCAGCAGCCCGCGGACAGGGCACACCGGGGAGCTGTTTTTT.

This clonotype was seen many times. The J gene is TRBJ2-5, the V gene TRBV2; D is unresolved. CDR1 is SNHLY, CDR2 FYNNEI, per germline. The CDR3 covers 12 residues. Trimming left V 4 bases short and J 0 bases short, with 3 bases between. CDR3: CASSANQETQYF. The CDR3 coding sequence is TGTGCCAGCAGTGCTAACCAAGAGACCCAGTACTTC.

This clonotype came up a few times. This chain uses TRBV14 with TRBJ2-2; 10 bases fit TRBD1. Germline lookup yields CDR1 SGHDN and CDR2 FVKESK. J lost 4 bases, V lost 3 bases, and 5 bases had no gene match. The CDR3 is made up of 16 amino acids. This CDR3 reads CASSQRQGAGTGELFF. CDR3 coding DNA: TGTGCCAGCAGCCAGCGACAGGGGGCAGGCACCGGGGAGCTGTTTTTT.

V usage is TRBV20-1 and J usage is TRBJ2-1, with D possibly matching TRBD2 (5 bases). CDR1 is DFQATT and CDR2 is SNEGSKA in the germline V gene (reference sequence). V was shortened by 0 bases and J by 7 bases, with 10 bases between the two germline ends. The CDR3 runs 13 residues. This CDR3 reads CSARDFGLNEQFF. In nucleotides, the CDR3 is TGCAGTGCTAGAGATTTTGGACTTAATGAGCAGTTCTTC.

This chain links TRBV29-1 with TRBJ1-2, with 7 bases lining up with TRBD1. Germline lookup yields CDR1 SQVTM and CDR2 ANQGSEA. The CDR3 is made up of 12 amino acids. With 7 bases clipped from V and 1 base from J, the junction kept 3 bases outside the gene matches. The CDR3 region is CSAGQVNYGYTF. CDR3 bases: TGCAGCGCAGGACAGGTTAACTATGGCTACACCTTC.

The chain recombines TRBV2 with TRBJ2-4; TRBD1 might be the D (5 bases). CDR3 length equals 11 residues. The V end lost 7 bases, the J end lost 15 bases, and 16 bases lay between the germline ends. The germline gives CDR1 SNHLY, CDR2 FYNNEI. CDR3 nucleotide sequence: TGTGCCAGCACCCTCCTACAGGCCGTGTACTTC. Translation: CASTLLQAVYF. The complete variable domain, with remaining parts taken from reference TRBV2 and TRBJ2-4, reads EPEVTQTPSHQVTQMGQEVILRCVPISNHLYFYWYRQILGQKVEFLVSFYNNEISEKSEIFDDQFSVERPDGSNFTLKIRSTKLEDSAMYFCASTLLQAVYFGAGTRLSVL.

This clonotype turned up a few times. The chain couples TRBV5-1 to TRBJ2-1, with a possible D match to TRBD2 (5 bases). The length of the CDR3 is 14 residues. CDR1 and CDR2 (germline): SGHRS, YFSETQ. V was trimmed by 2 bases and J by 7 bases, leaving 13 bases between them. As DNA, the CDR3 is TGCGCCAGCAGCTTACCGGGATCCTCAAATGAGCAGTTCTTC. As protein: CASSLPGSSNEQFF.

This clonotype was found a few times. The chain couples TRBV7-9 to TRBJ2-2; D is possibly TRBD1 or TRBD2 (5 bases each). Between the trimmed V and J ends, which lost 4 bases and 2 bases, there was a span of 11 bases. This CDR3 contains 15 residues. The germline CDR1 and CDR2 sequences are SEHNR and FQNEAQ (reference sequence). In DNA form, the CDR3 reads TGTGCCAGCAGCTCCGGGGCCCTTAACACCGGGGAGCTGTTTTTT. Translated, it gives CASSSGALNTGELFF.

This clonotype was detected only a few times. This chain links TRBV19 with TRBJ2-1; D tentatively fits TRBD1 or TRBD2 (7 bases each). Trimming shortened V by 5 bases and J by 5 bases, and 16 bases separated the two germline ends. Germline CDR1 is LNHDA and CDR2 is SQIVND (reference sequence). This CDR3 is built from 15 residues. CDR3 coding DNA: TGTGCCAGTAGTCCCCAGGGGGGGAAAAACAATGAGCAGTTCTTC. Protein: CASSPQGGKNNEQFF.